The sequence of this T cell receptor beta chain was determined in a study of vaccination effects on CD4 cells after COVID-19. Turning to the study itself: Each participant received a vaccine that was either BNT162b2 or mRNA-1273, given as two doses.

Before sequencing took place, the ViraFEST assay used viral peptide pools to expand antigen-specific CD4+ T cells. Following culture for under 12 days, CD4+ T cells were isolated. Nobody among the vaccine recipients had prior SARS-CoV-2 infection (nucleocapsid antibodies were negative). This clone was picked up a small number of times. Its antigen is still unknown. This CDR3 region has 13 residues. CDR1 KGHSH and CDR2 LQKENI come from the germline V gene. Trimming cost V 6 bases and J 3 bases, with 9 bases left between them. The repertoire was sequenced with immunoSEQ multiplex PCR; TCRdb's copy has only in-frame clones and lacks some. The table has 40,000 to 45,000 clones, 70% seen once; the top ten hold 26%.

This clonotype originated in a human donor who received a COVID-19 vaccine. V gene TRBV18 combines with J gene TRBJ1-5; D unclear. This specimen consisted of CD4+ T cells from PBMCs cultured with HCoV-OC43 spike peptides, obtained before COVID-19 vaccination. As to subset: HCoV-OC43 spike overlapping peptide pool stimulation. CDR3 coding DNA: TGTGCCAGCTCCCTAGGTGACAATCAGCCCCAGCATTTT. Protein product: CASSLGDNQPQHF.